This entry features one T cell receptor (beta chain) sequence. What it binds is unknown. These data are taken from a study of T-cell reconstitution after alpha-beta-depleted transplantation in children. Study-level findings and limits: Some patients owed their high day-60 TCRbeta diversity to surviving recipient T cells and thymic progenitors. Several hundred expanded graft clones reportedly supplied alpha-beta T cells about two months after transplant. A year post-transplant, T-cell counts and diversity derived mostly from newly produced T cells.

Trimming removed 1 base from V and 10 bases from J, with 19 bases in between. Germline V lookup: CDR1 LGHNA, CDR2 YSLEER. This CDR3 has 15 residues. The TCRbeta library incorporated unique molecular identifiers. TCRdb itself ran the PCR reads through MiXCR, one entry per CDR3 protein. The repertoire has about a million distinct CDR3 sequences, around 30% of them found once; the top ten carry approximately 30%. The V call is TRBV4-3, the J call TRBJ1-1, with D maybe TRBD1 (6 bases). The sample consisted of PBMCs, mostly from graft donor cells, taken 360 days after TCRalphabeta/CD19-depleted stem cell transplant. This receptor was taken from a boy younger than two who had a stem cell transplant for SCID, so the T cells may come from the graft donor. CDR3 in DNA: TGCGCCAGCAGCCAAGTGCCGGGGGCGGACCGAAGAGCTTTCTTT. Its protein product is CASSQVPGADRRAFF.